This T cell receptor (beta chain) was profiled in a study of shared clonotypes between healthy human individuals. It was at deep level that the assay was run. The method was immunoSEQ multiplex PCR; TCRdb's version includes in-frame clones alone and lacks a portion of them. The table lists about 2.4 million clones, 80% to 95% of them singletons. The CDR3 has 15 amino acids. The V and J ends lost 1 base and 8 bases, in that order; junction bases with no gene match: 7. CDR1 is SGDLS, CDR2 YYNGEE, per germline. Material: naive CD4+ T cells from PBMCs. Subset in this sample: CD45RA+ positively selected. The chain uses TRBV9 and TRBJ2-1; 9 positions agree with TRBD2. The clonotype was recovered from a man between 18 and 35 years old in good health. Some clones in this sample may be carry-over from other donors' samples. CDR3 DNA sequence: TGTGCCAGCAGCGTAAATCCGCGGGAGGGCTATGAGCAGTTCTTC. Translated, it gives CASSVNPREGYEQFF. Full variable domain (missing parts from reference TRBV9 and TRBJ2-1): DSGVTQTPKHLITATGQRVTLRCSPRSGDLSVYWYQQSLDQGLQFLIQYYNGEERAKGNILERFSAQQFPDLHSELNLSSLELGDSALYFCASSVNPREGYEQFFGPGTRLTVL.